This T cell receptor (beta chain) was recovered during a study of blood T cell repertoires in COVID-19. Produced via immunoSEQ multiplex PCR; TCRdb's table is partial and in-frame only. The sample holds tens of thousands of clones, around 91% seen once. The TCR sequence derives from a man aged 50 to 60 with COVID-19, enrolled during active disease. Sequencing was performed on peripheral blood.

The CDR3 DNA follows: TGTGCCAGCAGTGAACTGGGGGCGCCGGCCGGGGAGCTGTTTTTT. Translating it yields CASSELGAPAGELFF. This chain joins TRBV2 and TRBJ2-2, with TRBD1 as a possible D gene (6 bases). The V gene's germline CDR1 is SNHLY and CDR2 FYNNEI. CDR3 length equals 15 residues. Trimming took 2 bases from V and 6 from J, leaving 13 bases between them.